This paragraph reports one T cell receptor beta chain. These data come from a study of blood T cell repertoires in COVID-19. Study information: Collection of acute and convalescent COVID-19 samples took place in the United States, Italy and Spain. Sample material is recorded as cDNA or gDNA derived from T cells, B-cell-depleted T cells, or PBMCs.

The CDR3 totals 19 residues. Germline V gene data show CDR1 as LGHDT and CDR2 as YNNKEL (reference sequence). The V and J ends lost 5 bases and 2 bases, in that order; junction bases with no gene match: 16. As originally analysed: Amplification with reference gene primers provided the estimates of nucleated cell counts. Libraries were prepared by immunoSEQ multiplex PCR; TCRdb keeps only in-frame clonotypes and omits some of them. V and J calls and clone size follow that table, whereas D and trimming were derived from the DNA. This table holds roughly 220,000 clones, about 90% found once. The receptor's source is a man aged 25 to 40 who had been exposed to COVID-19. This chain joins TRBV3-1 (or the pseudogene TRBV3-2) and TRBJ2-2; 8 nucleotides agree with TRBD2. The source material was PBMCs or T cells enriched from blood (not recorded which). As DNA, the CDR3 is TGTGCCAGCAGCGTCCCCCACGGGAGGGGGGGCGTCAACACCGGGGAGCTGTTTTTT. Its protein is CASSVPHGRGGVNTGELFF.